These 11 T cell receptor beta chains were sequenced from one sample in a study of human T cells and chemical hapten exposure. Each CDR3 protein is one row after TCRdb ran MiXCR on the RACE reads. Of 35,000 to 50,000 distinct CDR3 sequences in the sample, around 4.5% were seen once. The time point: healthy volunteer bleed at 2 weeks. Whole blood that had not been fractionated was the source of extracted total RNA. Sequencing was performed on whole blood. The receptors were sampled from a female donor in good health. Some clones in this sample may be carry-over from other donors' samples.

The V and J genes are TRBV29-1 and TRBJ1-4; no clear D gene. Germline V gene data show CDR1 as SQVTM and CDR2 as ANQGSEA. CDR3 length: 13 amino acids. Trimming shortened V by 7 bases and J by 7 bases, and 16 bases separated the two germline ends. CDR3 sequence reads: CSAERVKSEKLFF. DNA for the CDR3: TGCAGCGCAGAGAGAGTGAAATCTGAAAAACTGTTTTTT.

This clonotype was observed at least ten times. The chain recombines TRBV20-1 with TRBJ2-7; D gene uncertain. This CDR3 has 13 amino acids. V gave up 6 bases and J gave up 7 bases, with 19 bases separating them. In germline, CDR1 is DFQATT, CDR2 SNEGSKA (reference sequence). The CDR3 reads CSAPLPFLREQYF. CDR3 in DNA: TGCAGTGCCCCCCTACCCTTCCTCCGAGAGCAGTACTTC.

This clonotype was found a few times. The CDR3 here is CSVSVGPTYNEQFF. The CDR3 nucleotides are TGCAGCGTTTCAGTCGGACCCACCTACAATGAGCAGTTCTTC. The V and J genes are TRBV29-1 and TRBJ2-1; D gene unclear. CDR1 is SQVTM, CDR2 ANQGSEA, per germline. Deletions cut 5 bases from V and 2 bases from J, with 13 bases between. The length of the CDR3 is 14 residues.

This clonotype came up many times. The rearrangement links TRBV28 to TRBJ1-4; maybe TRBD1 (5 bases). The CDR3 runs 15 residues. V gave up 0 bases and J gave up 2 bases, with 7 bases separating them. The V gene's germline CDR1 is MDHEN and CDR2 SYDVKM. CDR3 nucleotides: TGTGCCAGCAGTTTATGGGGGGACACTAATGAAAAACTGTTTTTT. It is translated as CASSLWGDTNEKLFF.

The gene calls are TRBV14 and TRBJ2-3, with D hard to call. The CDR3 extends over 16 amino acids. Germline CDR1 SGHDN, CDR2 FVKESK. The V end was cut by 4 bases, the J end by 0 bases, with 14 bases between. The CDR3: CASSRGRGLSTDTQYF. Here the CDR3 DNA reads TGTGCCAGCAGCCGAGGACGAGGTCTTAGCACAGATACGCAGTATTTT.

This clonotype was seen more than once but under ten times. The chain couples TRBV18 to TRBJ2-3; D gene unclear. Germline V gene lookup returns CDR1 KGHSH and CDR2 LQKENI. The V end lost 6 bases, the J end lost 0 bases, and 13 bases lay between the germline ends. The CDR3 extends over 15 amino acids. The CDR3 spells CASSLSPLSTDTQYF. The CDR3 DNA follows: TGTGCCAGCTCCCTCAGCCCGCTTAGCACAGATACGCAGTATTTT.

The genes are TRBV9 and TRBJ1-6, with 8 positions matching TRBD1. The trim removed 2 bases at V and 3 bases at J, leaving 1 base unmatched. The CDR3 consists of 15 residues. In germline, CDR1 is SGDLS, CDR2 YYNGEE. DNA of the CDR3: TGTGCCAGCAGCGTCGGGACAGGCTATAATTCACCCCTCCACTTT. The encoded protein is CASSVGTGYNSPLHF. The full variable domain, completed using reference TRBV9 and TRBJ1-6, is DSGVTQTPKHLITATGQRVTLRCSPRSGDLSVYWYQQSLDQGLQFLIQYYNGEERAKGNILERFSAQQFPDLHSELNLSSLELGDSALYFCASSVGTGYNSPLHFGNGTRLTVT.

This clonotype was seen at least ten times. Written as DNA, the CDR3 is TGTGCCAGCAGGTCCGACAGGGCCTCCTATAATTCACCCCTCCACTTT. Translating gives CASRSDRASYNSPLHF. The V and J genes are TRBV28 and TRBJ1-6; 7 bases map to TRBD1. V shed 6 bases and J 0 bases; nucleotides not matched to a gene: 5. Germline-derived CDR1 and CDR2 are MDHEN and SYDVKM. The CDR3 totals 16 residues.

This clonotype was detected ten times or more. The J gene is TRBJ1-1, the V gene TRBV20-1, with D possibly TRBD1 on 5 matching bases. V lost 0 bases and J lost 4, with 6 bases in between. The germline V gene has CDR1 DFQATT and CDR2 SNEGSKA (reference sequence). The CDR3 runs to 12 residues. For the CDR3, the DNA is TGCAGTGCTAGAGACGACAGCACTGAAGCTTTCTTT. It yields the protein CSARDDSTEAFF.

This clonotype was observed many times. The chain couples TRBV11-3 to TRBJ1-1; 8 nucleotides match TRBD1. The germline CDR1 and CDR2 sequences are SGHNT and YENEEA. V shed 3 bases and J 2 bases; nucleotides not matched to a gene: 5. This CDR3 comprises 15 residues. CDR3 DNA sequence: TGTGCCAGCAGCTTGCAGGGGGCAGTAAACACTGAAGCTTTCTTT. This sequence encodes CASSLQGAVNTEAFF.

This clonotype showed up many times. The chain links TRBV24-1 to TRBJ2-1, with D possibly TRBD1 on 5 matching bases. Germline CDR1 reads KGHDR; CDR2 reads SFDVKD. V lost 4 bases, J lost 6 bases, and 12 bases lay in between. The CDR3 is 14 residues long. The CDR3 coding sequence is TGTGCCACCAGTGAGAGTGGCAGGGCCAATGAGCAGTTCTTC. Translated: CATSESGRANEQFF.